This passage covers 7 T cell receptor beta chains from one sample sequenced in a study of CD8 T cells in Susac syndrome. The authors reverse transcribed about 0.5 to 1 ug RNA with random hexamers. TCRdb reprocessed the immunoSEQ multiplex PCR reads with MiXCR, giving one entry per CDR3 protein. The sample includes about 200,000 distinct CDR3 sequences, roughly 94% seen only once; the top ten take approximately 0.1%. Input material: CD4+ T cells from PBMCs. These receptors were collected from a human donor in good health.

This sequence joins TRBV30 and TRBJ2-3; D uncertain. Germline CDR1 and CDR2: GTSNPN and SVGIG (reference sequence). CDR3 length equals 13 residues. Trimming removed 7 bases at V and 0 bases at J, with 11 bases between. Here the CDR3 DNA reads TGTGCCTTCACGCTTTCTAGCACAGATACGCAGTATTTT. Translated, it gives CAFTLSSTDTQYF. The full variable domain, completed using reference TRBV30 and TRBJ2-3, is SQTIHQWPATLVQPVGSPLSLECTVEGTSNPNLYWYRQAAGRGLQLLFYSVGIGQISSEVPQNLSASRPQDRQFILSSKKLLLSDSGFYLCAFTLSSTDTQYFGPGTRLTVL.

This clonotype was counted only a few times. The chain is built from TRBV3-1 and TRBJ1-5, with D hard to call. Germline CDR1 is LGHDT and CDR2 is YNNKEL (reference sequence). This CDR3 is 13 amino acids long. V shed 2 bases and J shed 0 bases, with 2 bases lying between them. CDR3 sequence: CASSQSSNQPQHF. CDR3 nucleotide sequence: TGTGCCAGCAGCCAATCTAGCAATCAGCCCCAGCATTTT.

The chain employs TRBV7-9 and TRBJ2-1; a possible D gene is TRBD2 (5 bases). The CDR3 has 14 residues. V was cut by 4 bases and J by 5 bases, with 12 bases left in between. Per germline, CDR1 SEHNR and CDR2 FQNEAQ (reference sequence). The CDR3 DNA reads TGTGCCAGCAGCTCCTGGACTGGAAACAATGAGCAGTTCTTC. This translates into CASSSWTGNNEQFF.

DNA for the CDR3: TGTGCCAGCTCACCGCAGGGCGGCGAGACCCAGTACTTC. It specifies CASSPQGGETQYF. The chain joins TRBV18 to TRBJ2-5, with D maybe TRBD1 (5 bases). CDR3 length equals 13 residues. Deletions cut 3 bases from V and 5 bases from J, with 10 bases between. Germline CDR1 is KGHSH and CDR2 is LQKENI. Full variable domain (remainder filled in from reference TRBV18 and TRBJ2-5): NAGVMQNPRHLVRRRGQEARLRCSPMKGHSHVYWYRQLPEEGLKFMVYLQKENIIDESGMPKERFSAEFPKEGPSILRIQQVVRGDSAAYFCASSPQGGETQYFGPGTRLLVL.

This chain links TRBV3-1 with TRBJ2-7, with 7 bases lining up with TRBD1. The CDR3 has 14 amino acids. V lost 3 bases to trimming and J lost 2 bases; unmatched junction nucleotides: 4. Germline CDR1 is LGHDT and CDR2 is YNNKEL (reference sequence). CDR3 region: CASSQAGGAYEQYV. The CDR3 DNA follows: TGTGCCAGCAGCCAGGCAGGGGGAGCCTACGAGCAGTACGTC.

The chain employs TRBV6-5 and TRBJ1-6; no clear D gene. Germline lookup yields CDR1 MNHEY and CDR2 SVGAGI. There are 17 residues in the CDR3. V lost 3 bases and J 2 bases, leaving 14 bases between the germline ends. This chain's CDR3 is CASSYTGRSPYNSPLHF. Written as DNA, the CDR3 is TGTGCCAGCAGTTATACCGGACGTTCCCCCTATAATTCACCCCTCCACTTT.

This clonotype has more than one count but fewer than ten. The V and J genes are TRBV4-1 and TRBJ2-1; 8 bases line up with TRBD2. V was pared by 0 bases and J by 8 bases, with 6 bases of the junction left unmatched. The CDR3 is made up of 15 amino acids. CDR1 is MGHRA, CDR2 YSYEKL, per germline. The CDR3 sequence is CASSQDPGRAYEQFF. The CDR3, as DNA: TGCGCCAGCAGCCAAGATCCCGGGAGGGCCTATGAGCAGTTCTTC.